The 5 T cell receptor beta chains given below trace back to one sample, sequenced in a study of blood T cells in healthy people across ages. Through a sample-barcoded 5' primer and a J-beta primer mix, a second PCR was run for roughly 6 to 12 cycles. TCRdb itself ran the 5' RACE reads through MiXCR, one entry per CDR3 protein. The data show 1.5 million to 2 million distinct CDR3 sequences, with roughly 28% seen just once and roughly 8% held by the top ten. The sequenced material came from blood. Receptors were obtained from a woman younger than 45 in good health.

CDR3 sequence: CSPLGEGGTEAFF. The CDR3, as DNA: TGCAGTCCGTTGGGGGAGGGCGGAACTGAAGCTTTCTTT. This chain links TRBV20-1 with TRBJ1-1, with a weak D call TRBD1 (5 bases). CDR1 DFQATT and CDR2 SNEGSKA come from the germline V gene (reference sequence). There are 13 residues in the CDR3. The V end lost 8 bases, the J end lost 5 bases, and 18 bases lay between the germline ends.

The chain recombines TRBV6-6 with TRBJ2-7; 7 bases fit TRBD1. This CDR3 spans 15 amino acids. Germline values: CDR1 MNHNY, CDR2 SVGAGI (reference sequence). J was trimmed by 6 bases and V by 2 bases; bases with no gene match: 10. In DNA form, the CDR3 reads TGTGCCAGCAGTTACCTTACAGGGGAACGTAGCGAGCAGTACTTC. This gives the protein CASSYLTGERSEQYF.

This clonotype was picked up a small number of times. The rearrangement joins TRBV12-3 or TRBV12-4 to TRBJ2-7; D not certain. The length of the CDR3 is 14 residues. The V gene lost 7 bases and the J gene lost 0 bases, with 13 bases spanning the gap. The CDR3 nucleotides are TGTGCCAGCATTCCGACCCGGAGCTCCTACGAGCAGTACTTC. Its protein product is CASIPTRSSYEQYF.

At least ten counts were recorded for this clonotype. V and J are TRBV12-3 or TRBV12-4 and TRBJ1-2; 7 bases match TRBD1. The J segment lost 2 bases and the V segment lost 11 bases, leaving 5 bases of the junction unmatched. The CDR3 covers 12 residues. CDR3 protein: CASTGSNYGYTF. CDR3 coding DNA: TGTGCCTCGACAGGGTCAAACTATGGCTACACCTTC.

The rearrangement uses TRBV11-2 and TRBJ2-1; the D is unclear. V shed 3 bases and J shed 4 bases, with 13 bases lying between them. Germline assignment: CDR1 SGHAT and CDR2 FQNNGV. The CDR3 contains 15 residues. CDR3 bases: TGTGCCAGCAGCTTCCTCCCCCCGCCTTACAATGAGCAGTTCTTC. The encoded protein is CASSFLPPPYNEQFF.